The clone carrying this TCR beta chain was found once. Clones were sequenced by immunoSEQ multiplex PCR, and TCRdb holds only the in-frame ones, with some missing. The sample carries 99,000 or so clones, about 87% recorded once. The germline V gene has CDR1 KGHSH and CDR2 LQKENI. There are 15 residues in the CDR3. Trimming pared 1 base from V and 2 bases from J, leaving 8 bases between. The data were obtained in a study of blood T cell repertoires in COVID-19. The chain combines TRBV18 with TRBJ2-2, with a tentative D call TRBD1 (5 bases). The receptor was isolated from a man in his fifties with acute or convalescent COVID-19. Material: peripheral blood. The CDR3 sequence is CASSPRTSNTGELFF. In DNA form, the CDR3 reads TGTGCCAGCTCACCACGGACATCAAACACCGGGGAGCTGTTTTTT.